This TCR beta chain appears in the sequencing data of a study of T cell repertoires in cytomegalovirus infection. This clonotype occurred a few times. TCRdb redid the calling of the reads with MiXCR, one entry per CDR3 protein. Of around 530,000 distinct CDR3 sequences listed, more than 25% are singletons. Sequenced material: PBMCs. The sequence derives from a human donor in good health (CMV status not recorded). Some clones in this sample may be carry-over from other donors' samples.

The CDR3 loop is CASSGLADTSYEQYF. Here the CDR3 DNA reads TGTGCCAGCAGCGGACTAGCGGACACCTCCTACGAGCAGTACTTC. This chain joins TRBV2 and TRBJ2-7; TRBD2 matches 10 bases. Germline V gene lookup returns CDR1 SNHLY and CDR2 FYNNEI. The junction had 5 bases not matched to a gene; V was cut back by 6 bases and J by 0 bases. The CDR3 runs to 15 residues.